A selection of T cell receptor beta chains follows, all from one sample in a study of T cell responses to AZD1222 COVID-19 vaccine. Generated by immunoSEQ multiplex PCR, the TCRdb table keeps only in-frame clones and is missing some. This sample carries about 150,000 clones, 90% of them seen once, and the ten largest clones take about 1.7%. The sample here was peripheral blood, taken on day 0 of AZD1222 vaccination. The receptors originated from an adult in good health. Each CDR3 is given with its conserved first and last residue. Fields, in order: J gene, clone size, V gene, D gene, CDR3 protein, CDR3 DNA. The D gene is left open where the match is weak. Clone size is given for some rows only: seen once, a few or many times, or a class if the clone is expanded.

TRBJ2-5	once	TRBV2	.	CASSPSLTAILETQYF	TGTGCCAGCAGTCCTTCGTTGACCGCGATACTAGAGACCCAGTACTTC
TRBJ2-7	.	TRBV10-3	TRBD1	CAISGEGAGEQYF	TGTGCCATCAGTGGTGAGGGGGCTGGGGAGCAGTACTTC
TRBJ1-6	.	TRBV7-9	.	CASSLDQIKSPLHF	TGTGCCAGCAGCTTAGACCAAATTAAGTCACCCCTCCACTTT
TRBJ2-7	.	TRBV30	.	CAWSRGADRKQYF	TGTGCCTGGAGCCGTGGGGCCGACCGAAAGCAGTACTTC
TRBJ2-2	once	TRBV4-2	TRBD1	CASSRRQGSLELFF	TGTGCCAGCAGCCGCCGACAGGGATCCCTGGAGCTGTTTTTT
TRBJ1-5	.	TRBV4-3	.	CASSQEVRANNQPQHF	TGCGCCAGCAGCCAAGAAGTAAGGGCAAACAATCAGCCCCAGCATTTT
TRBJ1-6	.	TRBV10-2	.	CAVGGENEGDSPLHF	TGCGCCGTAGGCGGAGAGAATGAGGGTGATTCACCCCTCCACTTT
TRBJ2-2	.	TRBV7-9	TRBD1	CASSLVRTGPPYTGELFF	TGTGCCAGCAGCTTAGTTCGGACAGGACCCCCATACACCGGGGAGCTGTTTTTT
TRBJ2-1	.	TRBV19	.	CASSISLMYNEQFF	TGTGCCAGTAGTATTTCCCTTATGTACAATGAGCAGTTCTTC
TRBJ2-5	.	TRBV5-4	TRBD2	CASSLEAGVAETQYF	TGTGCCAGCAGCTTGGAAGCGGGAGTGGCGGAGACCCAGTACTTC
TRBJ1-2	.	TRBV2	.	CASSGRVGIIYGYTF	TGTGCCAGCAGTGGCAGGGTGGGCATCATTTATGGCTACACCTTC